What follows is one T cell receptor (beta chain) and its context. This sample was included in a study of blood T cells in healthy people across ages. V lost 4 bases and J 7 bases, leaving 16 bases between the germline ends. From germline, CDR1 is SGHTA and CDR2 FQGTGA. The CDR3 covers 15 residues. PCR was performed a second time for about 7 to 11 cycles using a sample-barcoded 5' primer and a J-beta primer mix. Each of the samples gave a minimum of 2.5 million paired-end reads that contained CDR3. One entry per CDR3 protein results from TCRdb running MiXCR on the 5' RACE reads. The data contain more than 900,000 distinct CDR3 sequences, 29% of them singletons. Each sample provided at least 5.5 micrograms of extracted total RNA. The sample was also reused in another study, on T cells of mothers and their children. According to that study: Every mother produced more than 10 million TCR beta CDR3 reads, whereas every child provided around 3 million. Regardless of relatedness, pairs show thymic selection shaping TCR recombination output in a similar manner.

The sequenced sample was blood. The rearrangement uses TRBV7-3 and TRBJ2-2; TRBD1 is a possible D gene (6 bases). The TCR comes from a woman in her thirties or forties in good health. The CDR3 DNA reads TGTGCCAGCAGCTCCCAGGGGCTGATCGGCGGGGAGCTGTTTTTT. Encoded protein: CASSSQGLIGGELFF.